These 31 T cell receptor beta chains were all obtained from the same sample, sequenced in a study of T cell repertoires in urothelial bladder cancer. Some clones are missing from TCRdb's copy, which holds only in-frame ones; the method was immunoSEQ multiplex PCR. The profile shows under 15,000 clones, roughly two thirds of them singletons. Source material: tumor-infiltrating cells from bladder cancer. Receptor source: a human donor with urothelial carcinoma.

In its sample, this clone was seen a few times. The V call is TRBV6-5, the J call TRBJ1-5, with a tentative D call TRBD1 (5 bases). The CDR3 consists of 16 residues. V was clipped by 0 bases and J by 2 bases, with 11 bases between them. Germline V gives CDR1 MNHEY, CDR2 SVGAGI. CDR3 protein: CASSYSRDGGNQPQHF. CDR3 in DNA: TGTGCCAGCAGTTACTCCAGGGACGGAGGCAATCAGCCCCAGCATTTT.

The V gene is TRBV19, the J gene TRBJ1-2; D may be TRBD1 (6 bases). The V end lost 3 bases, the J end lost 6 bases, and 14 bases lay between the germline ends. The CDR3 is 14 amino acids. Germline V gene data show CDR1 as LNHDA and CDR2 as SQIVND (reference sequence). The CDR3 DNA follows: TGTGCCAGTAGTATTATGGGCCAGGGGCATGGCTACACCTTC. This sequence encodes CASSIMGQGHGYTF.

This sequence joins TRBV30 and TRBJ1-4; 10 nucleotides line up with TRBD1. Germline V lookup: CDR1 GTSNPN, CDR2 SVGIG (reference sequence). J was trimmed by 0 bases and V by 2 bases; bases with no gene match: 6. CDR3 size: 17 residues. The CDR3 DNA sequence: TGTGCCTGGAGTTATGGGACAGGGGACGCAACTAATGAAAAACTGTTTTTT. Protein: CAWSYGTGDATNEKLFF. The full variable domain, its missing parts supplied by reference TRBV30 and TRBJ1-4, is SQTIHQWPATLVQPVGSPLSLECTVEGTSNPNLYWYRQAAGRGLQLLFYSVGIGQISSEVPQNLSASRPQDRQFILSSKKLLLSDSGFYLCAWSYGTGDATNEKLFFGSGTQLSVL.

A few counts support this clone. V and J are TRBV29-1 and TRBJ1-5; the D gene is possibly TRBD1 (6 bases). Germline CDR1 and CDR2: SQVTM and ANQGSEA. V was shortened by 4 bases and J by 0 bases, with 10 bases between the two germline ends. The CDR3 contains 14 residues. The CDR3 DNA sequence: TGCAGCGTTGGGGCAGGGGCTAGCAATCAGCCCCAGCATTTT. This sequence encodes CSVGAGASNQPQHF.

The chain's CDR3 is CASSVDRQSSYNEQFF. The DNA of the CDR3 is TGTGCCAGCAGCGTAGACCGTCAGAGCTCCTACAATGAGCAGTTCTTC. The chain combines TRBV9 with TRBJ2-1; D gene unclear. Germline values: CDR1 SGDLS, CDR2 YYNGEE. V lost 0 bases, J lost 0 bases, and 10 bases lay in between. This CDR3 is 16 amino acids long. The full variable domain, completed using reference TRBV9 and TRBJ2-1, is DSGVTQTPKHLITATGQRVTLRCSPRSGDLSVYWYQQSLDQGLQFLIQYYNGEERAKGNILERFSAQQFPDLHSELNLSSLELGDSALYFCASSVDRQSSYNEQFFGPGTRLTVL.

CDR3 nucleotide sequence: TGTGCCAGCACAGCAGACTATGGCTACACCTTC. Its translation: CASTADYGYTF. The V and J genes are TRBV2 and TRBJ1-2; no definite D call. CDR1 is SNHLY and CDR2 is FYNNEI in the germline V gene. There are 11 residues in the CDR3. V lost 7 bases to trimming and J lost 3 bases, with 6 bases between them.

This clone was counted once. The CDR3 nucleotides are TGTGCCAGCAGCTTAGCGGGGACAGGGTGGGGCCAAGAGACCCAGTACTTC. As protein: CASSLAGTGWGQETQYF. The genes are TRBV7-2 and TRBJ2-5, with TRBD1 matching over 9 bases. The V gene's germline CDR1 is SGHTA and CDR2 FQGNSA. The CDR3 totals 17 residues. Unmatched junction bases numbered 6, after V lost 0 bases and J lost 1 base.

The chain recombines TRBV5-8 with TRBJ2-1, with D perhaps assigned TRBD1 or TRBD2 (6 bases each). V dropped 4 bases and J dropped 6 bases, with 17 bases sitting between them. The CDR3 length is 15 residues. Germline values: CDR1 SGHTS, CDR2 YDEGEE. For the CDR3, the DNA is TGTGCCAGCAGCAGCGAGGGGGGAATCTCCAATGAGCAGTTCTTC. Protein product: CASSSEGGISNEQFF.

The rearrangement joins TRBV5-4 to TRBJ2-7; D is unclear. V was shortened by 1 base and J by 4 bases, with 12 bases between the two germline ends. The CDR3 is 14 residues long. Germline CDR1 is SGHNT and CDR2 is YYREEE (reference sequence). CDR3 nucleotides: TGTGCCAGCAGCTTGCTTGGCTTGAGGTACGAGCAGTACTTC. It translates to CASSLLGLRYEQYF.

The chain recombines TRBV11-2 with TRBJ1-1; D not certain. Germline V gene data show CDR1 as SGHAT and CDR2 as FQNNGV. This CDR3 is 13 amino acids long. The V end lost 5 bases, the J end lost 3 bases, and 10 bases lay between the germline ends. The CDR3 region has the DNA TGTGCCAGCAGCCCACCCGGGGACACTGAAGCTTTCTTT. Amino acids: CASSPPGDTEAFF.

The gene calls are TRBV27 and TRBJ2-1, with D perhaps given as TRBD1 or TRBD2 (5 bases each). The V end lost 7 bases, the J end lost 9 bases, and 16 bases lay between the germline ends. The CDR3 spans 13 residues. Germline values: CDR1 MNHEY, CDR2 SMNVEV (reference sequence). The chain's CDR3 is CASNSPPGREQFF. CDR3 DNA: TGTGCCAGCAACTCTCCACCGGGGCGTGAGCAGTTCTTC.

V usage is TRBV19 and J usage is TRBJ1-5; D perhaps matches TRBD1 (6 bases). The CDR3 is 13 amino acids. V was trimmed by 2 bases and J by 6 bases, leaving 8 bases between them. Germline lookup yields CDR1 LNHDA and CDR2 SQIVND (reference sequence). CDR3 bases: TGTGCCAGTAGTATACAGGGGCGTCAGCCCCAGCATTTT. Encoded protein: CASSIQGRQPQHF.

This chain uses TRBV10-3 with TRBJ1-4; 12 nucleotides agree with TRBD1. Germline CDR1 is ENHRY and CDR2 is SYGVKD. The CDR3 is 15 amino acids. The V gene end was trimmed by 3 bases and the J gene end by 7 bases; junction bases not matched to a gene: 3. Here the CDR3 reads CAISDRGQGAEKLFF. As DNA, the CDR3 is TGTGCCATCAGTGATCGGGGACAGGGGGCTGAAAAACTGTTTTTT.

The V and J genes are TRBV2 and TRBJ2-7; possibly TRBD2 for D (5 bases). CDR3 length: 16 residues. Per the germline V gene, CDR1 is SNHLY and CDR2 is FYNNEI. V lost 6 bases and J lost 0, with 18 bases in between. CDR3 DNA sequence: TGTGCCAGCAGCTTAAACAACCCGACTAACTCCTACGAGCAGTACGTC. Translating gives CASSLNNPTNSYEQYV.

This rearrangement joins TRBV7-9 to TRBJ1-1, with D possibly TRBD1 on 6 matching bases. V lost 7 bases and J 1 base, leaving 10 bases between the germline ends. This CDR3 spans 13 amino acids. In germline, CDR1 is SEHNR, CDR2 FQNEAQ (reference sequence). The CDR3 region is CASTLGQNTEAFF. DNA for the CDR3: TGTGCCAGCACCCTGGGACAGAACACTGAAGCTTTCTTT.

The chain uses TRBV6-5 and TRBJ1-5; the match to TRBD1 covers 9 bases. The V and J ends lost 0 bases and 6 bases, in that order; junction bases with no gene match: 3. Germline values: CDR1 MNHEY, CDR2 SVGAGI. The CDR3 sequence is 15 residues long. The CDR3 sequence: CASSYSNRGRQPQHF. The DNA for the CDR3 is TGTGCCAGCAGTTACTCGAACAGGGGGCGTCAGCCCCAGCATTTT.

The gene calls are TRBV5-4 and TRBJ2-5; the match to TRBD2 covers 12 bases. CDR3 length: 15 residues. Per the germline V gene, CDR1 is SGHNT and CDR2 is YYREEE (reference sequence). The ends lost 4 bases at V and 2 bases at J; junction bases unmatched: 3. CDR3 protein: CASSRLAGVQETQYF. CDR3 nucleotides: TGTGCCAGCAGCAGACTAGCGGGGGTGCAAGAGACCCAGTACTTC.

J is TRBJ2-5 and V is TRBV6-6; 8 bases are a match to TRBD2. Germline-derived CDR1 and CDR2 are MNHNY and SVGAGI (reference sequence). The J segment lost 1 base and the V segment lost 8 bases, leaving 9 bases of the junction unmatched. This CDR3 is built from 15 residues. The CDR3 sequence is CASSGLAGLQETQYF. The CDR3 nucleotides are TGTGCCAGCTCCGGCCTAGCGGGTCTCCAAGAGACCCAGTACTTC.

CDR3 in amino acids: CASSPQGPGELFF. Here the CDR3 DNA reads TGTGCCAGCAGCCCACAGGGGCCCGGGGAGCTGTTTTTT. The rearrangement links TRBV7-9 to TRBJ2-2; 7 nucleotides line up with TRBD1. Germline lookup yields CDR1 SEHNR and CDR2 FQNEAQ (reference sequence). V shed 5 bases and J 6 bases; nucleotides not matched to a gene: 3. This CDR3 region has 13 residues.

The rearrangement links TRBV5-5 to TRBJ2-5, with 7 nucleotides matching TRBD2. The ends lost 4 bases at V and 2 bases at J; junction bases unmatched: 8. Germline CDR1 reads SGHKS; CDR2 reads YYEKEE (reference sequence). The CDR3 runs 15 residues. CDR3 in amino acids: CASSNRVAGQETQYF. The CDR3 nucleotides read TGTGCCAGCAGCAACCGGGTAGCGGGTCAAGAGACCCAGTACTTC.

V usage is TRBV6-5 and J usage is TRBJ1-2, with D uncertain. Germline CDR1 MNHEY, CDR2 SVGAGI. The CDR3 totals 13 residues. V was trimmed by 2 bases and J by 8 bases, leaving 12 bases between them. The CDR3 DNA follows: TGTGCCAGCAGTTACAGGGCCCAGGAGGGCTACACCTTC. Amino acid sequence: CASSYRAQEGYTF.

The chain is built from TRBV6-5 and TRBJ1-1, with D possibly matching TRBD1 (5 bases). The CDR3 runs 13 residues. Germline loops: CDR1 MNHEY, CDR2 SVGAGI. V was pared by 7 bases and J by 4 bases, with 13 bases between. As DNA, the CDR3 is TGTGCCAGCACCCGGGGGGGAGGCACTGAAGCTTTCTTT. Its protein product is CASTRGGGTEAFF.

The rearrangement uses TRBV30 and TRBJ2-2, with a tentative D call TRBD1 (8 bases). V shed 0 bases and J shed 4 bases, with 18 bases lying between them. The CDR3 sequence is 17 residues long. Germline CDR1 GTSNPN, CDR2 SVGIG (reference sequence). Here the CDR3 reads CAWSVLGQGGGTGELFF. CDR3 coding DNA: TGTGCCTGGAGTGTACTCGGACAGGGAGGGGGCACCGGGGAGCTGTTTTTT.

This chain links TRBV7-6 with TRBJ1-3; D is unresolved. There are 14 residues in the CDR3. In germline, CDR1 is SGHVS, CDR2 FNYEAQ. With 0 bases removed from V and 3 bases from J, the gap between germline ends came to 6 bases. CDR3 DNA sequence: TGTGCCAGCAGCTTAGCGGCGGATGGAAACACCATATATTTT. This gives the protein CASSLAADGNTIYF.

This chain uses TRBV19 with TRBJ1-2; possibly TRBD1 for D (5 bases). CDR3 length: 15 amino acids. V was clipped by 3 bases and J by 3 bases, with 14 bases between them. Germline CDR1 and CDR2: LNHDA and SQIVND (reference sequence). The CDR3 DNA reads as TGTGCCAGTAGTATCCCAGGGAGGTGGGACTATGGCTACACCTTC. Translating gives CASSIPGRWDYGYTF.

The chain couples TRBV5-8 to TRBJ2-6; no clear D gene. The germline V gene encodes CDR1 SGHTS and CDR2 YDEGEE. Trimming cost V 3 bases and J 0 bases, with 7 bases left between them. CDR3 length: 15 residues. The CDR3 loop reads CASSSGNSGANVLTF. The CDR3 DNA is TGTGCCAGCAGCTCCGGAAACTCTGGGGCCAACGTCCTGACTTTC.

The V call is TRBV19, the J call TRBJ1-1; no clear D gene. The CDR3 spans 14 residues. CDR1 is LNHDA and CDR2 is SQIVND in the germline V gene (reference sequence). V gave up 3 bases and J gave up 1 base, with 9 bases separating them. The CDR3 DNA reads TGTGCCAGTAGTATGCAGCGACGGAACACTGAAGCTTTCTTT. Protein: CASSMQRRNTEAFF.

The genes are TRBV10-3 and TRBJ2-5, with 16 bases that match TRBD2. This CDR3 spans 18 amino acids. Germline lookup yields CDR1 ENHRY and CDR2 SYGVKD. V dropped 5 bases and J dropped 0; count of bases not matched to a gene: 6. In DNA form, the CDR3 reads TGTGCCATCAGTCCGGGACTAGCGGGGGGGTCGTACCAAGAGACCCAGTACTTC. Amino acids: CAISPGLAGGSYQETQYF.

The V and J genes are TRBV4-3 and TRBJ2-5; 10 bases fit TRBD1. The CDR3 has 15 amino acids. The ends lost 5 bases at V and 7 bases at J; junction bases unmatched: 10. Germline lookup yields CDR1 LGHNA and CDR2 YSLEER. CDR3 DNA: TGCGCCAGCAGCTCCCGGACAGGGGGTCAAACGACCCAGTACTTC. As protein: CASSSRTGGQTTQYF.

This clone was seen only a few times. The gene calls are TRBV6-5 and TRBJ1-2; 7 bases map to TRBD1. This CDR3 contains 15 residues. The germline V gene has CDR1 MNHEY and CDR2 SVGAGI. J gave up 0 bases and V 2 bases, and 3 bases lay outside the gene matches. The CDR3 nucleotides are TGTGCCAGCAGTTACGGTCAGGGGGCTAACTATGGCTACACCTTC. Translating it yields CASSYGQGANYGYTF.

The rearrangement uses TRBV27 and TRBJ1-1; no reliable D call. Germline CDR1 is MNHEY and CDR2 is SMNVEV (reference sequence). V was pared by 6 bases and J by 0 bases, with 14 bases between. The CDR3 spans 15 residues. CDR3: CASSLTPFMNTEAFF. The DNA for the CDR3 is TGTGCCAGCAGCCTTACCCCCTTCATGAACACTGAAGCTTTCTTT.